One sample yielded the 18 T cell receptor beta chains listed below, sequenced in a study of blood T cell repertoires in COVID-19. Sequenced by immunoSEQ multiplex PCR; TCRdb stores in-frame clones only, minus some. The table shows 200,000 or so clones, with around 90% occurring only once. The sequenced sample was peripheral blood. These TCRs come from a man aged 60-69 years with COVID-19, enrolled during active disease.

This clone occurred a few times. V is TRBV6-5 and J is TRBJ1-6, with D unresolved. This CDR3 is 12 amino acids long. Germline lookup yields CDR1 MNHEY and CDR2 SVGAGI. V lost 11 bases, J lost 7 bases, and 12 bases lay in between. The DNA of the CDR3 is TGTGCCTCCCGCCTCGGGAATTCACCCCTCCACTTT. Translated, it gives CASRLGNSPLHF.

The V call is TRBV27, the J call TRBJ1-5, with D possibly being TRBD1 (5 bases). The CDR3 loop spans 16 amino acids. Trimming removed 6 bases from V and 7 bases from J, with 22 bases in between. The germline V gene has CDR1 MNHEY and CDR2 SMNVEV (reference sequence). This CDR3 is CASSRRPGVAGQPQHF. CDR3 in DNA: TGTGCCAGCAGCCGAAGGCCGGGGGTCGCAGGGCAGCCCCAGCATTTT.

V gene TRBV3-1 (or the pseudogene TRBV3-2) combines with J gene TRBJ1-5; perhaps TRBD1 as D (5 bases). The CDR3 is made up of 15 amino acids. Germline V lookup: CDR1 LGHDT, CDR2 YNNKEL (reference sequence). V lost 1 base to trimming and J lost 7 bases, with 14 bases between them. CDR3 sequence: CASSQGLGGNQPQHF. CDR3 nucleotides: TGTGCCAGCAGCCAAGGGTTGGGGGGAAACCAGCCCCAGCATTTT.

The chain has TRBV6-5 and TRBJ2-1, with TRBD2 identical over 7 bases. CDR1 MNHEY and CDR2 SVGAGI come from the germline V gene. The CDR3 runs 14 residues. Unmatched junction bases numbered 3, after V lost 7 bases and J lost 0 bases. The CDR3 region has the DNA TGTGCCAGCAACCCGGGGGGCTCCTACAATGAGCAGTTCTTC. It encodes CASNPGGSYNEQFF.

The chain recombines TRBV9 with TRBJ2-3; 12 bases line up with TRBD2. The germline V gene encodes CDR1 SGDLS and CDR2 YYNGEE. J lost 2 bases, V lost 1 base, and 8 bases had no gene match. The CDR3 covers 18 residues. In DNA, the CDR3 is TGTGCCAGCAGCGTAACTAGCGGGGGGCCCCCCCACACAGATACGCAGTATTTT. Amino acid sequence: CASSVTSGGPPHTDTQYF.

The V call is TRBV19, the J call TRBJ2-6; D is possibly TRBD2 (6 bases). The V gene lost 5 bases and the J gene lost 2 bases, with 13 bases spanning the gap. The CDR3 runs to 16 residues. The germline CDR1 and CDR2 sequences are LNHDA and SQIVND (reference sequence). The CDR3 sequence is CASSRPRGTGANVLTF. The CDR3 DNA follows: TGTGCCAGTAGTCGGCCCCGGGGGACTGGGGCCAACGTCCTGACTTTC.

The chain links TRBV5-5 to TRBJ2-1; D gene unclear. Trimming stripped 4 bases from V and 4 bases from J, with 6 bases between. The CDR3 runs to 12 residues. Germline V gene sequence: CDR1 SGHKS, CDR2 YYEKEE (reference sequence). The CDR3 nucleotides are TGTGCCAGCAGCCCCCTGTACAATGAGCAGTTCTTC. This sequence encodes CASSPLYNEQFF.

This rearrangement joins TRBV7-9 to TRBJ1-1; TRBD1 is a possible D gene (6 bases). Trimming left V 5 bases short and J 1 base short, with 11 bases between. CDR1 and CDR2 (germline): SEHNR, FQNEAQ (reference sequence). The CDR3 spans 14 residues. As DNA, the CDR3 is TGTGCCAGCAGCACAGGGTCAGGGAACACTGAAGCTTTCTTT. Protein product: CASSTGSGNTEAFF. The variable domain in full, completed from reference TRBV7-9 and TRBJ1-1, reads DTGVSQNPRHKITKRGQNVTFRCDPISEHNRLYWYRQTLGQGPEFLTYFQNEAQLEKSRLLSDRFSAERPKGSFSTLEIQRTEQGDSAMYLCASSTGSGNTEAFFGQGTRLTVV.

CDR3 amino acids: CASSFPGQALYEQYF. Written as DNA, the CDR3 is TGTGCCAGTAGTTTCCCGGGACAGGCCCTCTACGAGCAGTACTTC. The chain is built from TRBV19 and TRBJ2-7; 8 nucleotides align to TRBD1. CDR1 LNHDA and CDR2 SQIVND come from the germline V gene (reference sequence). V lost 5 bases and J lost 3; bases outside the gene matches: 9. The CDR3 runs 15 residues.

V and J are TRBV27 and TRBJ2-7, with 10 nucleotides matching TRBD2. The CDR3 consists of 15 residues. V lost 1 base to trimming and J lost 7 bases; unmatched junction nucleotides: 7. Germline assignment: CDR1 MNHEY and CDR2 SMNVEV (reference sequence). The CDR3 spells CASSLWLAGAQEQYF. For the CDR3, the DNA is TGTGCCAGCAGTTTATGGCTAGCGGGAGCGCAAGAGCAGTACTTC.

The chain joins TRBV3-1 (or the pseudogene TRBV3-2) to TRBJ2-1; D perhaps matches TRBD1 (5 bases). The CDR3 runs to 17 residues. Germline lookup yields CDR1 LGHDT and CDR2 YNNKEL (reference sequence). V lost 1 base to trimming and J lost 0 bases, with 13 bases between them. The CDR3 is CASSQGLGVGSYNEQFF. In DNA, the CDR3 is TGTGCCAGCAGCCAAGGGTTAGGGGTGGGCTCCTACAATGAGCAGTTCTTC.

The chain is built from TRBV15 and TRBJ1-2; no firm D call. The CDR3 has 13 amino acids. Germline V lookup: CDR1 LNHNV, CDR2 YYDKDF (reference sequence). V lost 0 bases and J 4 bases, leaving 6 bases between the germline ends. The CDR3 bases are TGTGCCACCAGCAGAGACCAGATCTATGGCTACACCTTC. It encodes CATSRDQIYGYTF.

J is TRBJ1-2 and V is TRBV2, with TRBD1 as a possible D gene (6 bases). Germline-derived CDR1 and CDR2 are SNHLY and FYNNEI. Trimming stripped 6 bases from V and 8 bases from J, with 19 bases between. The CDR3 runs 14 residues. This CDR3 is CASRGQSLLGGYTF. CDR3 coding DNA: TGTGCCAGCAGAGGACAGTCCCTTCTTGGAGGCTACACCTTC.

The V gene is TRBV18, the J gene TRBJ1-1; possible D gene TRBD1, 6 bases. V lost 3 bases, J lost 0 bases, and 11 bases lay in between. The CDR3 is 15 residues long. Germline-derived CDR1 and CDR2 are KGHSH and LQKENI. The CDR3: CASSPPQGLNTEAFF. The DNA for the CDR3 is TGTGCCAGCTCACCTCCTCAGGGGCTGAACACTGAAGCTTTCTTT.

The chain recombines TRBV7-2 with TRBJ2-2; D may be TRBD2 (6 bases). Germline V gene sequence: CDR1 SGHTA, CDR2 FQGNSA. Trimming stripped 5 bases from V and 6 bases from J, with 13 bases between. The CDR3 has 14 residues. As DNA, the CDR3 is TGTGCCAGCAGCCCCAGGAGGGGATCCGGGGAGCTGTTTTTT. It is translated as CASSPRRGSGELFF.

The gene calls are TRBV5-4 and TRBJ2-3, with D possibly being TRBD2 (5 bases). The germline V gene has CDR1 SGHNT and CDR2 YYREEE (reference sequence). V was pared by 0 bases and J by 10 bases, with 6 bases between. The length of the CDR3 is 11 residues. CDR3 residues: CASSLGGPQYF. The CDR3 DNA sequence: TGTGCCAGCAGCTTGGGCGGGCCGCAGTATTTT.

The DNA for the CDR3 is TGTGCCAGCAGCCCCAGTGGGGGGGCCTCCTACAATGAGCAGTTCTTC. The encoded protein is CASSPSGGASYNEQFF. The chain joins TRBV9 to TRBJ2-1, with D possibly being TRBD2 (7 bases). Germline lookup yields CDR1 SGDLS and CDR2 YYNGEE. The CDR3 loop spans 16 amino acids. V was trimmed by 4 bases and J by 0 bases, leaving 14 bases between them.

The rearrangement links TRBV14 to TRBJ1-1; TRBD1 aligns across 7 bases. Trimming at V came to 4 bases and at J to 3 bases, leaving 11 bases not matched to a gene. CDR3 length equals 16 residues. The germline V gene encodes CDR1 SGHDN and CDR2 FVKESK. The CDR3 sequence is CASSLYRGEVYTEAFF. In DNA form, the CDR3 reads TGTGCCAGCAGCCTTTACAGGGGTGAGGTGTACACTGAAGCTTTCTTT. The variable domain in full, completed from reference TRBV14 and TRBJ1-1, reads EAGVTQFPSHSVIEKGQTVTLRCDPISGHDNLYWYRRVMGKEIKFLLHFVKESKQDESGMPNNRFLAERTGGTYSTLKVQPAELEDSGVYFCASSLYRGEVYTEAFFGQGTRLTVV.